This passage covers 23 T cell receptor beta chains from one sample sequenced in a study of blood T cell repertoires in COVID-19. Generated by immunoSEQ multiplex PCR, the TCRdb table keeps only in-frame clones and is missing some. The sample has fewer than 250,000 clones; about nine tenths are singletons. The specimen was peripheral blood. Receptor source: a man aged 65 to 79 with acute or convalescent COVID-19.

This clone was seen only once. This chain connects TRBV6-5 to TRBJ2-7; 9 bases map to TRBD1. The germline CDR1 and CDR2 sequences are MNHEY and SVGAGI. J lost 3 bases, V lost 6 bases, and 9 bases had no gene match. The CDR3 loop spans 15 amino acids. Written as DNA, the CDR3 is TGTGCCAGCAGCCCCCCGGGACAGGGTATCTACGAGCAGTACTTC. This translates into CASSPPGQGIYEQYF.

This clone was found once. The chain has TRBV15 and TRBJ1-2; the D gene is possibly TRBD1 (5 bases). CDR3 size: 16 residues. V was shortened by 0 bases and J by 8 bases, with 19 bases between the two germline ends. Germline V CDR1 and CDR2: LNHNV, YYDKDF (reference sequence). This CDR3 is CATSRDGTFGGGGYTF. CDR3 DNA: TGTGCCACCAGCAGAGATGGGACTTTCGGCGGTGGGGGCTACACCTTC. The full variable domain, its missing parts supplied by reference TRBV15 and TRBJ1-2, is DAMVIQNPRYQVTQFGKPVTLSCSQTLNHNVMYWYQQKSSQAPKLLFHYYDKDFNNEADTPDNFQSRRPNTSFCFLDIRSPGLGDTAMYLCATSRDGTFGGGGYTFGSGTRLTVV.

The CDR3 protein is CASSQGLAGGQETQYF. For the CDR3, the DNA is TGCGCCAGCAGCCAAGGACTAGCGGGAGGGCAAGAGACCCAGTACTTC. V and J are TRBV4-1 and TRBJ2-5; TRBD2 matches at 14 bases. This CDR3 is 16 amino acids long. The trim removed 1 base at V and 2 bases at J, leaving 0 bases unmatched. From germline, CDR1 is MGHRA and CDR2 YSYEKL.

The CDR3 sequence is CASSEVSVGGGYTF. CDR3 bases: TGTGCCAGCAGTGAAGTTTCCGTGGGAGGAGGCTACACCTTC. The chain carries TRBV25-1 and TRBJ1-2; unclear D gene. Germline V CDR1 and CDR2: MGHDK, SYGVNS. V lost 2 bases and J 8 bases, leaving 15 bases between the germline ends. The CDR3 runs 14 residues.

This clone was recorded only once. The chain couples TRBV19 to TRBJ2-1, with 11 positions matching TRBD1. Unmatched junction bases numbered 4, after V lost 1 base and J lost 14 bases. Germline CDR1 LNHDA, CDR2 SQIVND (reference sequence). The CDR3 spans 13 residues. The CDR3 nucleotides read TGTGCCAGTAGTATAGGGACAGGGGGCGGGGAGTTCTTC. It encodes CASSIGTGGGEFF.

The chain uses TRBV19 and TRBJ1-5, with D tentatively TRBD1 (6 bases). Germline CDR1 LNHDA, CDR2 SQIVND (reference sequence). The germline V and J ends were trimmed by 5 bases and 2 bases, with 10 bases remaining between them. This CDR3 has 14 residues. Here the CDR3 DNA reads TGTGCCAGTAGTGACAGGAGAGGCAATCAGCCCCAGCATTTT. Protein sequence: CASSDRRGNQPQHF.

This clone was detected only once. The rearrangement uses TRBV7-3 and TRBJ2-3, with 11 bases identical to TRBD2. The CDR3 runs 16 residues. Per the germline V gene, CDR1 is SGHTA and CDR2 is FQGTGA. V was clipped by 5 bases and J by 4 bases; unmatched bases: 8. The CDR3, as DNA: TGTGCCAGCAGCGGGGATAGCGGGAGGGGGCCAGATACGCAGTATTTT. Encoded protein: CASSGDSGRGPDTQYF.

This chain connects TRBV18 to TRBJ2-7; a possible D gene is TRBD1 (5 bases). Germline loops: CDR1 KGHSH, CDR2 LQKENI. The CDR3 is 13 residues long. Trimming took 6 bases from V and 5 from J, leaving 14 bases between them. The CDR3, as DNA: TGTGCCAGCTCGAGGCAGGGCTTGGACGAGCAGTACTTC. Translation: CASSRQGLDEQYF.

The rearrangement uses TRBV7-2 and TRBJ1-2; D not certain. V lost 4 bases and J lost 3, with 12 bases in between. The CDR3 consists of 14 residues. The germline CDR1 and CDR2 sequences are SGHTA and FQGNSA. CDR3 sequence (DNA): TGTGCCAGCAGCTATCTAGGCACCTACTATGGCTACACCTTC. Amino acids: CASSYLGTYYGYTF.

The chain links TRBV12-5 to TRBJ2-5, with a tentative D call TRBD1 (6 bases). Germline values: CDR1 LGHNT, CDR2 FRNRAP. V lost 5 bases and J 5 bases, leaving 12 bases between the germline ends. The length of the CDR3 is 13 residues. The CDR3 DNA is TGTGCTAGTGGTCCCTCAGGGGAGGAGACCCAGTACTTC. It translates to CASGPSGEETQYF.

V usage is TRBV28 and J usage is TRBJ2-3; 11 positions agree with TRBD2. This CDR3 is built from 16 residues. Germline V gene data show CDR1 as MDHEN and CDR2 as SYDVKM. The J segment lost 4 bases and the V segment lost 1 base, leaving 4 bases of the junction unmatched. CDR3 sequence reads: CASSLLAGGPPDTQYF. The CDR3 coding sequence is TGTGCCAGCAGTTTATTAGCGGGAGGGCCCCCAGATACGCAGTATTTT.

This clone was picked up a small number of times. The chain uses TRBV6-5 and TRBJ1-1, with D possibly being TRBD1 (5 bases). V was shortened by 11 bases and J by 3 bases, with 22 bases between the two germline ends. This CDR3 contains 15 residues. The germline CDR1 and CDR2 sequences are MNHEY and SVGAGI. The CDR3 DNA is TGTGCCGGCCGAGTTGTGGCCGCGGGGGACACTGAAGCTTTCTTT. It translates to CAGRVVAAGDTEAFF.

The rearrangement uses TRBV25-1 and TRBJ1-2; D might be TRBD1 (6 bases). Germline assignment: CDR1 MGHDK and CDR2 SYGVNS. With 5 bases removed from V and 4 bases from J, the gap between germline ends came to 14 bases. The length of the CDR3 is 14 residues. The CDR3 DNA follows: TGTGCCAGCAGTTGGGGGCAGGGTGGCTATGGCTACACCTTC. This sequence encodes CASSWGQGGYGYTF.

This clone came up once. The chain carries TRBV2 and TRBJ2-3, with TRBD2 matching over 7 bases. V shed 3 bases, J shed 0 bases, and the junction held 6 bases outside the gene matches. This CDR3 contains 16 residues. Germline V gives CDR1 SNHLY, CDR2 FYNNEI. The CDR3 DNA sequence: TGTGCCAGCAGTGATGGGGCTAGCGGTAGCACAGATACGCAGTATTTT. It yields the protein CASSDGASGSTDTQYF.

CDR3 DNA sequence: TGTGCCATCAGTGAGCCAACAGCACAGGGCTACACCTTC. Translated, it gives CAISEPTAQGYTF. The chain recombines TRBV10-3 with TRBJ1-2; D remains unclear. The CDR3 has 13 residues. Trimming took off 2 bases at V and 8 bases at J, with 12 bases between the two ends. Germline CDR1 ENHRY, CDR2 SYGVKD.

This rearrangement joins TRBV18 to TRBJ1-5; the D is unclear. The CDR3 contains 14 residues. Germline V CDR1 and CDR2: KGHSH, LQKENI. Trimming shortened V by 4 bases and J by 3 bases, and 10 bases separated the two germline ends. CDR3: CASSLGYNNQPQHF. The CDR3, as DNA: TGTGCCAGCTCACTCGGGTATAACAATCAGCCCCAGCATTTT.

This rearrangement joins TRBV7-8 to TRBJ1-6, with 7 bases lining up with TRBD1. The CDR3 runs to 16 residues. The V and J ends lost 2 bases and 10 bases, in that order; junction bases with no gene match: 11. Germline-derived CDR1 and CDR2 are SGHVS and FQNEAQ. CDR3 in amino acids: CASSLNWTGGKSPLHF. In nucleotides, the CDR3 is TGTGCCAGCAGCTTAAACTGGACAGGAGGAAAGTCACCCCTCCACTTT.

The V call is TRBV11-3, the J call TRBJ2-1; D is uncertain. This CDR3 has 14 residues. Trimming left V 1 base short and J 6 bases short, with 10 bases between. From germline, CDR1 is SGHNT and CDR2 YENEEA. CDR3 in amino acids: CASSLGASSNEQFF. CDR3 bases: TGTGCCAGCAGCTTAGGCGCGTCGAGCAATGAGCAGTTCTTC.

The chain couples TRBV11-2 to TRBJ1-2, with D possibly being TRBD1 (5 bases). From germline, CDR1 is SGHAT and CDR2 FQNNGV. The ends were cut back, 5 bases at V and 2 bases at J, with 12 bases in the middle. CDR3 length: 14 amino acids. CDR3 protein: CASSHPGANYGYTF. In nucleotides, the CDR3 is TGTGCCAGCAGCCACCCTGGGGCCAACTATGGCTACACCTTC.

This chain joins TRBV20-1 and TRBJ2-1; 8 nucleotides align to TRBD2. The V and J ends lost 3 bases and 3 bases, in that order; junction bases with no gene match: 13. CDR1 is DFQATT and CDR2 is SNEGSKA in the germline V gene (reference sequence). CDR3 size: 17 residues. CDR3 residues: CSASTTSGPFNYNEQFF. As DNA, the CDR3 is TGCAGTGCTAGTACTACTAGCGGACCTTTCAACTACAATGAGCAGTTCTTC.

CDR3 DNA: TGTGCCAGCAGCTCGACAGGGGGCAATGAAAAACTGTTTTTT. The encoded protein is CASSSTGGNEKLFF. V usage is TRBV7-9 and J usage is TRBJ1-4; 10 bases agree with TRBD1. V trimming: 4 bases; J trimming: 5 bases; junction bases outside the gene matches: 1. Germline V gene data show CDR1 as SEHNR and CDR2 as FQNEAQ (reference sequence). The CDR3 sequence is 14 residues long. Based on the CDR3 plus reference TRBV7-9 and TRBJ1-4, the full variable domain is DTGVSQNPRHKITKRGQNVTFRCDPISEHNRLYWYRQTLGQGPEFLTYFQNEAQLEKSRLLSDRFSAERPKGSFSTLEIQRTEQGDSAMYLCASSSTGGNEKLFFGSGTQLSVL.

V usage is TRBV3-1 (or the pseudogene TRBV3-2) and J usage is TRBJ1-6; TRBD1 might be the D (6 bases). V shed 6 bases and J shed 7 bases, with 13 bases lying between them. CDR1 LGHDT and CDR2 YNNKEL come from the germline V gene (reference sequence). The CDR3 spans 14 residues. The CDR3 region has the DNA TGTGCCAGCAGGTTACAGGGTTCGAATTCACCCCTCCACTTT. Translating it yields CASRLQGSNSPLHF.

This chain uses TRBV12-3 or TRBV12-4 with TRBJ2-7; D perhaps matches TRBD2 (5 bases). The CDR3 is made up of 12 amino acids. V was clipped by 5 bases and J by 10 bases, with 15 bases between them. The CDR3 protein is CASSQTAGKQYF. The CDR3 DNA is TGTGCCAGCAGTCAAACGGCCGGGAAACAGTACTTC.